One T cell receptor beta chain is described in this entry. Its antigen is as yet unknown. A multiplex PCR was run with 60 Vbeta primers and 13 Jbeta primers. The table came from immunoSEQ multiplex PCR; TCRdb's copy has only in-frame clones and leaves some out. The sample lists approximately 120,000 clones; 73% were seen once. This entry is derived from a study of cytomegalovirus exposure and HLA in healthy donors. Overall study results and limits: Later on, a genetic analysis was performed. It linked a missense variant in DCLRE1C with V- and J-gene trimming of TCR beta. A later analysis reportedly found that, within productive TCRs, an Asian-associated ancestry cluster had fewer N-insertions than the mean observed across the roughly 700 donors.

With 3 bases removed from V and 5 bases from J, the gap between germline ends came to 7 bases. The germline CDR1 and CDR2 sequences are DFQATT and SNEGSKA (reference sequence). The CDR3 has 11 amino acids. Whereas donors were nominally healthy upon sampling, unrecorded immune exposures were probable. Sequencing was done on a sample of PBMCs. V and J are TRBV20-1 and TRBJ2-5; unclear D gene. The clonotype comes from a man in his 60s in good health and CMV-seropositive. The CDR3 region has the DNA TGCAGTGCTAGTTCCCGGGAGACCCAGTACTTC. This sequence encodes CSASSRETQYF.